A selection of T cell receptor beta chains follows, all from one sample in a study of blood T cell repertoires in COVID-19. Assay: immunoSEQ multiplex PCR; the TCRdb copy retains only in-frame clones and omits some. Of 250,000 or so clones in the sample, about 87% are singletons; the top ten hold over 0.85%. Sequencing used PBMCs or T cells enriched from blood (not recorded which). The source is a man aged 50-60 years who had been exposed to COVID-19. Each CDR3 is given with its conserved first and last residue.

>14|TRBJ1-5|TRBV7-9
CASSLSSSNQPQHF
>15|TRBJ2-1|TRBV10-3
CAISQPKNRHNEQFF
>14|TRBJ1-3|TRBV5-1
CASSLGGGRNTIYF
>15|TRBJ1-6|TRBV11-2
CASSFTSDHNSPLHF
>15|TRBJ2-5|TRBV5-1
CASSLEGAPEGSQYF
>15|TRBJ2-2|TRBV6-5
CASSFSGGVGGELFF
>14|TRBJ1-2|TRBV2
CASSRDGGRGGYTF
>13|TRBJ2-7|TRBV18
CASSQGQGNEQYF
>15|TRBJ1-2|TRBV5-1
CASSLVRGPRYGYTF
>14|TRBJ1-2|TRBV7-2
CASSVQGANYGYTF
>14|TRBJ1-1|TRBV5-1
CASSSRGQGERAFF
>15|TRBJ2-7|TRBV6-5
CASSYGRGMFYEQYF
>14|TRBJ1-5|TRBV9
CASSVDLGDQPQHF
>15|TRBJ2-7|TRBV4-1
CASSQGRGTSYEQYF
>16|TRBJ1-5|TRBV6-1
CASSAAARWSNQPQHF
>13|TRBJ2-1|TRBV25-1
CASSDLAGDEQFF
>14|TRBJ1-1|TRBV14
CASSPRGANTEAFF
>14|TRBJ1-4|TRBV7-9
CASSQDRGLEKLFF
>14|TRBJ2-1|TRBV11-3
CASRPGGSYNEQFF
>15|TRBJ1-2|TRBV27
CASSFSGHPNYGYTF
>15|TRBJ2-1|TRBV24-1
CATSDPRGAGNEQFF
>13|TRBJ2-1|TRBV6-5
CASAASSYNEQFF
>16|TRBJ2-2|TRBV27
CASSSQGAESTGELFF
>13|TRBJ1-6|TRBV7-3
CASSLRQNSPLHF
>14|TRBJ1-2|TRBV6-1
CASSETGFNYGYTF
>13|TRBJ1-1|TRBV18
CASSPDRYTEAFF
>12|TRBJ1-1|TRBV7-2
CASSITRLEAFF
>12|TRBJ1-4|TRBV28
CATSWPRGKLFF
>15|TRBJ2-1|TRBV4-2
CASSLSGGAFNEQFF
>17|TRBJ2-1|TRBV27
CASSLSLKGHGTGEQFF